These 18 T cell receptor beta chains were sequenced from one sample in a study of siplizumab effects on memory and regulatory T cells. Generated by immunoSEQ multiplex PCR, the TCRdb table keeps only in-frame clones and is missing some. The sample contains tens of thousands of clones, approximately 96% of which appear only once. The sequenced sample consisted of naive CD8+ T cells sorted from blood. The receptors stem from a human donor in good health.

This clone came up once. This sequence joins TRBV7-3 and TRBJ2-7; 7 nucleotides match TRBD2. This CDR3 has 13 amino acids. From germline, CDR1 is SGHTA and CDR2 FQGTGA. The V gene end was trimmed by 1 base and the J gene end by 6 bases; junction bases not matched to a gene: 3. The CDR3 DNA reads as TGTGCCAGCAGCTTAATGGGCGGGGGCGAGCAGTACTTC. Translating gives CASSLMGGGEQYF.

The chain recombines TRBV12-5 with TRBJ2-2, with D perhaps matching TRBD1 (6 bases). V gave up 7 bases and J gave up 4 bases, with 13 bases separating them. Germline lookup yields CDR1 LGHNT and CDR2 FRNRAP. CDR3 size: 14 residues. CDR3 DNA sequence: TGTGCTAGTGAAAGGGGGTTTACCACCGGGGAGCTGTTTTTT. The encoded protein is CASERGFTTGELFF.

The CDR3 nucleotides read TGTGCCAGCAGTTTTTTGCGGGGGGATCGTGAGCAGTTCTTC. It specifies CASSFLRGDREQFF. The chain employs TRBV28 and TRBJ2-1; 8 bases align to TRBD2. Per the germline V gene, CDR1 is MDHEN and CDR2 is SYDVKM. The CDR3 contains 14 residues. J gave up 9 bases and V 3 bases, and 7 bases lay outside the gene matches.

V usage is TRBV18 and J usage is TRBJ2-1; D unresolved. Trimming cost V 3 bases and J 4 bases, with 7 bases left between them. The CDR3 is 13 residues long. Germline CDR1 is KGHSH and CDR2 is LQKENI. In DNA, the CDR3 is TGTGCCAGCTCACCGTTTCCGTACAATGAGCAGTTCTTC. It codes for CASSPFPYNEQFF.

This chain links TRBV6-5 with TRBJ1-2, with 8 positions matching TRBD1. The CDR3 spans 13 residues. The germline CDR1 and CDR2 sequences are MNHEY and SVGAGI. The ends lost 9 bases at V and 1 base at J; junction bases unmatched: 4. In DNA, the CDR3 is TGTGCCAGTCAGGGGGCCCTTAACTATGGCTACACCTTC. This sequence encodes CASQGALNYGYTF.

This clone came up once. This chain links TRBV4-3 with TRBJ2-7; D assignment may be TRBD1 or TRBD2 (5 bases each). Germline V lookup: CDR1 LGHNA, CDR2 YSLEER. CDR3 length equals 14 residues. V lost 0 bases and J 7 bases, leaving 13 bases between the germline ends. The CDR3 reads CASSQDLEGFEQYF. The CDR3 nucleotides are TGCGCCAGCAGCCAAGATCTAGAGGGGTTTGAGCAGTACTTC.

The chain employs TRBV7-3 and TRBJ2-1; TRBD2 agrees at 8 bases. V shed 3 bases, J shed 7 bases, and the junction held 8 bases outside the gene matches. Germline V gene sequence: CDR1 SGHTA, CDR2 FQGTGA. The CDR3 is 15 residues long. CDR3 protein: CASSFPDAGGNEQFF. The CDR3 DNA follows: TGTGCCAGCAGCTTCCCGGACGCGGGGGGAAATGAGCAGTTCTTC.

This clone occurred a few times. This chain connects TRBV7-9 to TRBJ1-1, with D perhaps TRBD1 (5 bases). The germline gives CDR1 SEHNR, CDR2 FQNEAQ (reference sequence). V was trimmed by 6 bases and J by 3 bases, leaving 5 bases between them. This CDR3 is 11 amino acids long. The CDR3 DNA is TGTGCCAGCAGAGGGGACACTGAAGCTTTCTTT. Translation: CASRGDTEAFF.

V gene TRBV19 combines with J gene TRBJ1-1; TRBD1 might be the D (5 bases). V was pared by 3 bases and J by 0 bases, with 11 bases between. This CDR3 is built from 15 residues. From germline, CDR1 is LNHDA and CDR2 SQIVND (reference sequence). This chain's CDR3 is CASSMAQGMNTEAFF. DNA of the CDR3: TGTGCCAGTAGTATGGCTCAGGGAATGAACACTGAAGCTTTCTTT.

The V gene is TRBV6-5, the J gene TRBJ1-2; the match to TRBD1 covers 8 bases. The length of the CDR3 is 13 residues. Germline loops: CDR1 MNHEY, CDR2 SVGAGI. Unmatched junction bases numbered 4, after V lost 6 bases and J lost 4 bases. The CDR3 loop is CASRDREGYGYTF. CDR3 sequence (DNA): TGTGCCAGCAGGGACAGGGAGGGCTATGGCTACACCTTC.

This chain links TRBV9 with TRBJ2-2; the match to TRBD2 covers 8 bases. This CDR3 comprises 16 residues. The germline V gene has CDR1 SGDLS and CDR2 YYNGEE. J was trimmed by 0 bases and V by 3 bases; bases with no gene match: 4. The CDR3 protein is CASSEAGLANTGELFF. CDR3 DNA sequence: TGTGCCAGCAGCGAGGCGGGACTAGCGAACACCGGGGAGCTGTTTTTT.

The V gene is TRBV7-9, the J gene TRBJ2-7; D is possibly TRBD1 or TRBD2 (5 bases each). The CDR3 loop spans 15 amino acids. V was cut by 7 bases and J by 0 bases, with 16 bases left in between. Per germline, CDR1 SEHNR and CDR2 FQNEAQ (reference sequence). CDR3 sequence: CASTSRAQGSYEQYF. The CDR3 region has the DNA TGTGCCAGCACCTCGAGGGCGCAGGGCTCCTACGAGCAGTACTTC.

The V gene is TRBV28, the J gene TRBJ1-2; 8 bases are shared with TRBD1. The CDR3 spans 13 residues. Germline assignment: CDR1 MDHEN and CDR2 SYDVKM. Unmatched junction bases numbered 8, after V lost 6 bases and J lost 8 bases. The DNA of the CDR3 is TGTGCCAGCAGCCTCCAGGGGGCGCAGGGCTACACCTTC. This codes for CASSLQGAQGYTF.

V gene TRBV7-2 combines with J gene TRBJ2-5, with 8 bases that match TRBD1. J lost 4 bases, V lost 5 bases, and 9 bases had no gene match. CDR3 length: 15 residues. Germline V lookup: CDR1 SGHTA, CDR2 FQGNSA. The CDR3 DNA is TGTGCCAGCAGCCCGACAGGGGCCGGAGGAGAGACCCAGTACTTC. This encodes CASSPTGAGGETQYF.

This chain connects TRBV10-3 to TRBJ2-1, with D tentatively TRBD2 (7 bases). Trimming left V 8 bases short and J 0 bases short, with 17 bases between. The length of the CDR3 is 16 residues. Germline CDR1 ENHRY, CDR2 SYGVKD. The DNA of the CDR3 is TGTGCCATCGGGGGGGCGAGCGACCTCTCCTACAATGAGCAGTTCTTC. It yields the protein CAIGGASDLSYNEQFF.

The chain is built from TRBV27 and TRBJ1-2; 9 bases map to TRBD1. CDR1 and CDR2 (germline): MNHEY, SMNVEV (reference sequence). This CDR3 region has 14 residues. V dropped 5 bases and J dropped 8; count of bases not matched to a gene: 9. DNA for the CDR3: TGTGCCAGCAGTCCAGGACAGGGGTTAGGGGGCTACACCTTC. The encoded protein is CASSPGQGLGGYTF.

The chain couples TRBV4-1 to TRBJ2-5, with D hard to call. Deletions cut 1 base from V and 1 base from J, with 13 bases between. This CDR3 has 16 residues. Looked up from germline, CDR1 is MGHRA and CDR2 is YSYEKL. The CDR3, as DNA: TGCGCCAGCAGCCAAGGGAGCGTGGCGGTCCAAGAGACCCAGTACTTC. Encoded protein: CASSQGSVAVQETQYF.

This clone was recorded once. The chain carries TRBV5-6 and TRBJ1-2; tentatively, D is TRBD1 (5 bases). The V end was cut by 1 base, the J end by 6 bases, with 10 bases between. The CDR3 spans 13 residues. Germline CDR1 reads SGHDT; CDR2 reads YYEEEE. The CDR3 is CASSLLGEHGYTF. In nucleotides, the CDR3 is TGTGCCAGCAGCTTGTTGGGGGAACATGGCTACACCTTC. Combining the CDR3 with reference TRBV5-6 and TRBJ1-2 gives the whole variable domain DAGVTQSPTHLIKTRGQQVTLRCSPKSGHDTVSWYQQALGQGPQFIFQYYEEEERQRGNFPDRFSGHQFPNYSSELNVNALLLGDSALYLCASSLLGEHGYTFGSGTRLTVV.